The source of this T cell receptor beta chain is a study of shared clonotypes between healthy human individuals. Study results and limitations: Naive CD4 clonotypes overlapped across several donors at approximately 5.5%.

Terminally differentiated effector memory CD45RA+ cells were left out of the naive CD8 fraction, which was CD45RO-negative and positively selected for CCR7. The protocol was immunoSEQ multiplex PCR, while the TCRdb copy is restricted to in-frame clones and leaves out a portion. The sample records under 2,000,000 clones, approximately 94% being singletons. Remarks on this clone: Its antigen is not known.

CDR1 and CDR2 from the germline V gene are LNHDA and SQIVND (reference sequence). This CDR3 is built from 16 residues. V shed 3 bases and J 1 base; nucleotides not matched to a gene: 7. The receptor was derived from a man between 18 and 35 years old in good health. The sample consisted of naive CD8+ T cells sorted from blood. The gene calls are TRBV19 and TRBJ2-7; 9 bases agree with TRBD2. CDR3 nucleotide sequence: TGTGCCAGTAGTATCTGGATAGCGGGAGAATCCTACGAGCAGTACTTC. This encodes CASSIWIAGESYEQYF.